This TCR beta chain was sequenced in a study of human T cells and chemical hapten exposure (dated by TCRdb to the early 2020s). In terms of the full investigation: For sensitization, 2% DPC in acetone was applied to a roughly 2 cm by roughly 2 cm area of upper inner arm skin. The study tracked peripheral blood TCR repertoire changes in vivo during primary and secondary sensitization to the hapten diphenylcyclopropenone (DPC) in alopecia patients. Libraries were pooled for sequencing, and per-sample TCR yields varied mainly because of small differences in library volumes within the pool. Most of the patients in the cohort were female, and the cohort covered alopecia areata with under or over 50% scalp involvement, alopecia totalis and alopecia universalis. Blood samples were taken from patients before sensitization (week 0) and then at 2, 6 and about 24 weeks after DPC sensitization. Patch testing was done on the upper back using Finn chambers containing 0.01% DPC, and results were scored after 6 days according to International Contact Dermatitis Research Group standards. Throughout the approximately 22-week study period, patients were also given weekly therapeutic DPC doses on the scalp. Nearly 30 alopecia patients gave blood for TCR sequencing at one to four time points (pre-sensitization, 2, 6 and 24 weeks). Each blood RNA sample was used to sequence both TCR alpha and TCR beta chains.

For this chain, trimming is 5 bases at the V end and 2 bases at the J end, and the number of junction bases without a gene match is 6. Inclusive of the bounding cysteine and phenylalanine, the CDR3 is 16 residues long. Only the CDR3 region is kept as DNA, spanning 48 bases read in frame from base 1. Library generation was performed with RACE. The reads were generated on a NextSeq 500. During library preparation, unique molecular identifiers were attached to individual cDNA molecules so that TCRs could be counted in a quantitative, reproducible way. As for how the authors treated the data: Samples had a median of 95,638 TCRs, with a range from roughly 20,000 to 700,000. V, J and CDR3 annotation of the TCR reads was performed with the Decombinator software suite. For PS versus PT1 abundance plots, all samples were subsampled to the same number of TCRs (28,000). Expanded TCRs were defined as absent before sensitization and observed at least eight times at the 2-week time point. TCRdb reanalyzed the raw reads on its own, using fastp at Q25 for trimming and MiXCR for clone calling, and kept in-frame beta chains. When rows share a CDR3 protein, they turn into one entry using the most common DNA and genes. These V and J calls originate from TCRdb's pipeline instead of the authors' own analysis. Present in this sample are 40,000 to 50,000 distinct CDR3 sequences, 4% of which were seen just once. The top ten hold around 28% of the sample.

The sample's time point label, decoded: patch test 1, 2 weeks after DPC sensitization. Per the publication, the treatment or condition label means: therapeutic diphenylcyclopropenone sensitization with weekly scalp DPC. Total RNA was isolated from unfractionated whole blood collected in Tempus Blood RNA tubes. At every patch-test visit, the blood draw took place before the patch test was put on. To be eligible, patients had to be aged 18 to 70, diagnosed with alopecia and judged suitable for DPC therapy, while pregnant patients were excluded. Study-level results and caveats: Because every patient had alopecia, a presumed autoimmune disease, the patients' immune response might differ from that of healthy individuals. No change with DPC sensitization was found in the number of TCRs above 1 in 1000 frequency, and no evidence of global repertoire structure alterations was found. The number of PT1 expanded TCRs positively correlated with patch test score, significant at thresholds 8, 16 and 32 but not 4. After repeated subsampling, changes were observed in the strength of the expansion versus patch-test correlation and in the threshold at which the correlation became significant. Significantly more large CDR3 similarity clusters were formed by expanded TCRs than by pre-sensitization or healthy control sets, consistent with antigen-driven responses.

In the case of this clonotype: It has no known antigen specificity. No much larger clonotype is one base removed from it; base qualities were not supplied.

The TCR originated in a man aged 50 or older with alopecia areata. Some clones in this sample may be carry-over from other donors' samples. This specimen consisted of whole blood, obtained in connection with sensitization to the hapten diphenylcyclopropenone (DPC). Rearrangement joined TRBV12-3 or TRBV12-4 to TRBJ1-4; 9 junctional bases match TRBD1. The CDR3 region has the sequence CASSPGQGWTNEKLFF. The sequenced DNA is TGTGCCAGCAGTCCAGGACAGGGGTGGACTAATGAAAAACTGTTTTTT.